This T cell receptor (beta chain) derives from a study of neurological immune-mediated disorders. Germline V gene sequence: CDR1 ENHRY, CDR2 SYGVKD. The CDR3 consists of 14 residues. J gave up 4 bases and V 2 bases, and 1 base lay outside the gene matches. Unsorted libraries were prepared from 2 million PBMCs that had been stored at -80 C. TCRdb analysed the 5' RACE reads with MiXCR anew, one entry per CDR3 protein. The sample records roughly 27,000 distinct CDR3 sequences, around a fifth being singletons. In this sample, this clonotype turned up many times. Its antigen is unknown. Findings and limits, study-wide: Among expanded clones, no CDR3 amino acid sequences were shared across subjects, a pattern suggesting private repertoires in all groups.

The genes are TRBV10-3 and TRBJ1-1, with 10 bases lining up with TRBD1. The clonotype was recovered from a woman in her sixties or seventies in good health. The sequenced material came from PBMCs. The CDR3 DNA reads as TGTGCCATCAGTGAGCGGGACAGGGGCACTGAAGCTTTCTTT. Encoded protein: CAISERDRGTEAFF.